The 12 T cell receptor beta chains below all came from one sample that was sequenced in a study of blood T cells in healthy people across ages. Together with a sample-barcoded 5' primer, a J-beta primer mix was included in a second PCR lasting about 6 to 11 cycles. TCRdb analysed the 5' RACE reads with MiXCR anew, one entry per CDR3 protein. Counted here are about 1.8 million distinct CDR3 sequences, around 48% occurring once; the ten biggest clones make up less than 2.5%. Source material: blood. The receptor source for this set is a middle-aged woman in good health.

This sequence joins TRBV20-1 and TRBJ2-5; 10 positions agree with TRBD1. The CDR3 is made up of 14 amino acids. Germline V gives CDR1 DFQATT, CDR2 SNEGSKA (reference sequence). V lost 6 bases and J lost 4; bases outside the gene matches: 8. The CDR3 loop reads CSAWTGGNGETQYF. The CDR3 region has the DNA TGCAGTGCGTGGACAGGGGGGAACGGAGAGACCCAGTACTTC.

The chain couples TRBV6-1 to TRBJ2-3; possibly TRBD1 for D (6 bases). CDR3 length: 17 amino acids. The germline gives CDR1 MNHNS, CDR2 SASEGT. V lost 5 bases, J lost 4 bases, and 22 bases lay in between. The CDR3 here is CASSPGPGIQGADTQYF. In DNA, the CDR3 is TGTGCCAGCAGTCCTGGCCCCGGGATACAGGGCGCAGATACGCAGTATTTT.

The chain links TRBV9 to TRBJ1-2; D unresolved. The CDR3 length is 15 residues. Germline loops: CDR1 SGDLS, CDR2 YYNGEE. V was cut by 0 bases and J by 8 bases, with 17 bases left in between. The CDR3 region is CASSVEPDSRMGYTF. CDR3 DNA sequence: TGTGCCAGCAGCGTAGAGCCGGACTCAAGGATGGGCTACACCTTC.

As to this clonotype: Mismatch with germline at one junction end may stem from a read error. This chain uses TRBV6-5 with TRBJ1-1; D remains unclear. The CDR3 extends over 14 amino acids. Per germline, CDR1 MNHEY and CDR2 SVGAGI. The chain's CDR3 is CASNYSEGNTEAFF. The CDR3 DNA follows: TGTGCCAGCAATTACAGCGAGGGGAACACTGAAGCTTTCTTT.

The chain joins TRBV7-8 to TRBJ1-2; D perhaps matches TRBD1 (5 bases). Germline CDR1 is SGHVS and CDR2 is FQNEAQ. The CDR3 contains 14 residues. Trimming left V 0 bases short and J 6 bases short, with 11 bases between. The CDR3 here is CASSLAEGRHGYTF. CDR3 sequence (DNA): TGTGCCAGCAGCTTAGCAGAGGGGCGCCATGGCTACACCTTC.

V is TRBV11-3 and J is TRBJ2-5; 7 bases line up with TRBD1. The end of the DNA aligns better with TRBJ2-7, so the J call may be wrong. This CDR3 comprises 13 residues. The germline CDR1 and CDR2 sequences are SGHNT and YENEEA. The CDR3, as DNA: TGTGCCAGCAGCTTGGGACAGATCGGCGAGCAGTACTTC. The encoded protein is CASSLGQIGEQYF.

The chain combines TRBV12-3 or TRBV12-4 with TRBJ2-7, with D possibly TRBD2 on 6 matching bases. The CDR3 is 14 amino acids. The ends were cut back, 5 bases at V and 5 bases at J, with 16 bases in the middle. The chain's CDR3 is CASSPPLEGHEQYF. CDR3 in DNA: TGTGCCAGCAGTCCGCCTTTGGAGGGCCACGAGCAGTACTTC.

The chain couples TRBV6-2 or TRBV6-3 to TRBJ2-5; a weak D match, TRBD1 (5 bases). V lost 2 bases and J lost 5, with 9 bases in between. The CDR3 is 13 residues long. The germline CDR1 and CDR2 sequences are MNHEY and SVGEGT. CDR3 DNA sequence: TGTGCCAGCAGTTACGTGGGGCATGAGACCCAGTACTTC. The encoded protein is CASSYVGHETQYF.

This chain joins TRBV20-1 and TRBJ2-5, with D possibly TRBD2 on 5 matching bases. The CDR3 has 18 amino acids. The germline V and J ends were trimmed by 0 bases and 0 bases, with 20 bases remaining between them. Per the germline V gene, CDR1 is DFQATT and CDR2 is SNEGSKA (reference sequence). The CDR3 DNA follows: TGCAGTGCTAGAGATGTCTTGAGGGCGTTAACCAACCAAGAGACCCAGTACTTC. Its protein is CSARDVLRALTNQETQYF.

J is TRBJ2-1 and V is TRBV7-6, with TRBD2 matching over 11 bases. V dropped 1 base and J dropped 7; count of bases not matched to a gene: 6. This CDR3 spans 16 amino acids. The germline V gene encodes CDR1 SGHVS and CDR2 FNYEAQ. The DNA of the CDR3 is TGTGCCAGCAGCTTAGTGGTGGTAGCGGGGGGGAATGAGCAGTTCTTC. This sequence encodes CASSLVVVAGGNEQFF.

This clonotype was detected a few times. The J gene is TRBJ2-5, the V gene TRBV6-1; tentatively, D is TRBD2 (5 bases). The CDR3 length is 15 residues. Germline V gene lookup returns CDR1 MNHNS and CDR2 SASEGT. The V and J ends lost 10 bases and 5 bases respectively, with 23 bases between them. The CDR3: CAIQRTPPAIETQYF. For the CDR3, the DNA is TGTGCCATCCAAAGGACTCCACCGGCGATTGAGACCCAGTACTTC.

V is TRBV20-1 and J is TRBJ1-1; maybe TRBD1 (5 bases). With 4 bases removed from V and 0 bases from J, the gap between germline ends came to 9 bases. The CDR3 contains 13 residues. Germline CDR1 is DFQATT and CDR2 is SNEGSKA (reference sequence). The CDR3 spells CSATGMMNTEAFF. CDR3 nucleotide sequence: TGCAGTGCTACAGGGATGATGAACACTGAAGCTTTCTTT.